This T cell receptor (beta chain) was profiled in a study of tissue T cells after allogeneic stem cell transplantation. Study outcomes and limitations: Few T cell clones were shared across patients, but motif clusters showed tissue-specific shared signatures.

Concerning this clone: Antigen: not known.

Using immunoSEQ multiplex PCR, the repertoire was profiled, and TCRdb retains in-frame clones only, with some absent. Found here are 9,000 to 10,000 clones, roughly 60% of them singletons; the top ten hold 9.6%. Trimming pared 2 bases from V and 3 bases from J, leaving 8 bases between. The CDR3 runs 14 residues. Germline-derived CDR1 and CDR2 are SGHTA and FQGNSA. This chain joins TRBV7-2 and TRBJ2-1; D possibly corresponds to TRBD1 (5 bases). The TCR comes from a woman aged 18-55 years with breast cancer. The starting material was tissue from the jejunum, obtained at autopsy. CDR3 DNA sequence: TGTGCCAGCAGCTTAACAGGCAGCTACAATGAGCAGTTCTTC. It is translated as CASSLTGSYNEQFF.